The following is a T cell receptor beta chain sequence with its context. The antigen is undetermined. Generated by immunoSEQ multiplex PCR, the TCRdb table keeps only in-frame clones and is missing some. The table records about 2.1 million clones, 93% of them present only once. These data originate in a study of shared clonotypes between healthy human individuals. Study outcomes and limitations: It was only blood that was sampled, and tissue repertoires likely differ. Among non-shared clonotypes, generation probabilities were lower than among those shared by all four donors.

Naive CD8 cells comprised CD45RO-negative, CCR7-positively selected cells, excluding terminally differentiated effector memory CD45RA+ cells. From germline, CDR1 is MGHRA and CDR2 YSYEKL. V gave up 1 base and J gave up 3 bases, with 15 bases separating them. CDR3 size: 16 residues. V usage is TRBV4-1 and J usage is TRBJ1-2; D perhaps matches TRBD1 (6 bases). The sequencing sample was made of naive CD8+ T cells from PBMCs. The receptor was derived from a man between 18 and 29 years old in good health. Some clones in this sample may be carry-over from other donors' samples. CDR3 DNA sequence: TGCGCCAGCAGCCAAGGGGGGGGCACTGTAGACTATGGCTACACCTTC. Translated, it gives CASSQGGGTVDYGYTF.